This TCR beta chain was retrieved from a study of human T cells and chemical hapten exposure. Broader study findings: The formation of large CDR3 similarity clusters by expanded TCRs significantly exceeded that of controls.

Specified time point: patch test 1, 2 weeks after DPC sensitization. Treatment reported: therapeutic diphenylcyclopropenone sensitization with weekly scalp DPC. Points on this clonotype: Its antigen is unknown.

CDR1 is SEHNR and CDR2 is FQNEAQ in the germline V gene (reference sequence). The CDR3 extends over 11 amino acids. V lost 5 bases, J lost 8 bases, and 9 bases lay in between. Individual cDNA molecules received unique molecular identifiers in the library. TCRdb re-called the RACE reads with MiXCR, one entry per CDR3 protein. The sample carries 70,000 to 100,000 distinct CDR3 sequences, over 6% recorded once. The rearrangement joins TRBV7-9 to TRBJ1-1; D uncertain. The clonotype comes from a woman in her 30s with alopecia areata. Some clones in this sample may be carry-over from other donors' samples. The sample in question was whole blood, obtained in connection with sensitization to the hapten diphenylcyclopropenone (DPC). CDR3 bases: TGTGCCAGCAGCCTGGTATGGGAAGCTTTCTTT. Amino acid sequence: CASSLVWEAFF.